The clone carrying this TCR beta chain has ten or more counts. Its target is unknown. V was trimmed by 1 base and J by 1 base, leaving 5 bases between them. CDR3 length: 13 residues. Germline CDR1 reads SGDLS; CDR2 reads YYNGEE. Disease duration under 2 months; hyperthyroidism patients were aged 18 to 65. Each diagnosis drew on symptoms, thyroxine, TRAb, thyroid ultrasound and orbital computed tomography findings. PBMCs came from less than 11 ml fresh peripheral blood. The source material, RNA transcripts, was used to amplify TCR beta CDR3 regions. During a first-round RT-PCR of the TCR CDR3, the HTBI primer set was used. TCRdb fed the multiplex PCR reads into MiXCR, producing one record per CDR3 protein. The table records some 370,000 distinct CDR3 sequences, about a sixth of them present only once. The data derive from a study of T cells in Graves' hyperthyroidism and ophthalmopathy. General study points: Most thyroid-expanded clonotypes above 0.001 were also found in blood.

Sequencing was performed on blood. The chain links TRBV9 to TRBJ1-1; weak D call: TRBD1 (5 bases). The receptor was derived from a woman in her twenties or thirties with Graves' hyperthyroidism that later progressed to Graves' ophthalmopathy. CDR3 nucleotides: TGTGCCAGCAGCGTAAGGGGGAACACTGAAGCTTTCTTT. The encoded protein is CASSVRGNTEAFF.